This entry lists 30 T cell receptor beta chains sequenced from one sample in a study of blood T cell repertoires in COVID-19 (dated by TCRdb to between 2020 and 2021). Libraries were prepared through the immunoSEQ multiplex PCR assay. TCRdb took over this immuneACCESS table, retaining in-frame rearrangements with V and J assigned. Such tables are incomplete; in checked studies, under half of the missing clones stem from an unresolved V gene, and the remainder is unexplained. In all, the sample holds about 160,000 clones, and approximately 81% of those were seen once. Roughly a tenth of the sample lies in the top ten. What was sequenced was peripheral blood. Receptor source: a woman older than 75 with active or convalescent COVID-19.

The chain has TRBV5-1 and TRBJ2-3, with 12 bases identical to TRBD2. Germline loops: CDR1 SGHRS, CDR2 YFSETQ. CDR3 size: 16 residues. Trimming took 0 bases from V and 3 from J; bases not matched to a gene: 2. This CDR3 is CASSLATSGRTDTQYF. The CDR3 DNA is TGCGCCAGCAGCTTGGCTACTAGCGGGAGGACAGATACGCAGTATTTT.

V gene TRBV6-2 or TRBV6-3 combines with J gene TRBJ2-1, with D perhaps TRBD2 (5 bases). This CDR3 has 14 amino acids. Trimming pared 0 bases from V and 7 bases from J, leaving 10 bases between. Germline CDR1 and CDR2: MNHEY and SVGEGT. CDR3 DNA sequence: TGTGCCAGCAGTTACTCGAGGGTGGCGAATGAGCAGTTCTTC. Protein sequence: CASSYSRVANEQFF.

The V call is TRBV7-3, the J call TRBJ2-1, with 12 nucleotides matching TRBD2. CDR1 is SGHTA, CDR2 FQGTGA, per germline. This CDR3 region has 15 residues. The ends lost 5 bases at V and 8 bases at J; junction bases unmatched: 7. CDR3 residues: CASSPGLAGFDEQFF. CDR3 coding DNA: TGTGCCAGCAGCCCAGGACTAGCGGGATTCGATGAGCAGTTCTTC.

This chain connects TRBV5-4 to TRBJ2-1, with TRBD2 identical over 10 bases. Germline CDR1 and CDR2: SGHNT and YYREEE (reference sequence). V dropped 4 bases and J dropped 4; count of bases not matched to a gene: 5. The CDR3 spans 15 residues. The CDR3 spells CASSQTSGPYNEQFF. DNA for the CDR3: TGTGCCAGCAGCCAGACTAGCGGGCCGTACAATGAGCAGTTCTTC.

The chain employs TRBV19 and TRBJ2-5; 7 nucleotides agree with TRBD2. Germline CDR1 reads LNHDA; CDR2 reads SQIVND (reference sequence). The CDR3 length is 16 residues. V dropped 1 base and J dropped 5; count of bases not matched to a gene: 10. In DNA, the CDR3 is TGTGCCAGTAGTATAGGGTCGGCGGGAGATCGGGAGACCCAGTACTTC. Protein sequence: CASSIGSAGDRETQYF.

This clone was picked up one time. This chain uses TRBV10-2 with TRBJ1-2; 9 positions match TRBD1. Germline V CDR1 and CDR2: WSHSY, SAAADI. This CDR3 comprises 14 residues. Germline trimming cut 6 bases from V and 5 bases from J; bases unmatched to any gene: 7. The CDR3 loop reads CASREAGQGYGYTF. Written as DNA, the CDR3 is TGCGCCAGCAGGGAAGCGGGACAGGGATATGGCTACACCTTC.

The chain combines TRBV14 with TRBJ1-2, with 10 nucleotides matching TRBD1. Germline V gene sequence: CDR1 SGHDN, CDR2 FVKESK. The CDR3 loop spans 16 amino acids. J gave up 2 bases and V 0 bases, and 3 bases lay outside the gene matches. CDR3 DNA: TGTGCCAGCAGCCAAGAGACAGGGGGCTGGAACTATGGCTACACCTTC. Its protein product is CASSQETGGWNYGYTF.

This sequence joins TRBV2 and TRBJ1-4; maybe TRBD1 (6 bases). The CDR3 runs 14 residues. Germline V gene lookup returns CDR1 SNHLY and CDR2 FYNNEI. Trimming removed 9 bases at V and 7 bases at J, with 18 bases between. CDR3 nucleotide sequence: TGTGCCAGTGTGACCCAGGGGACGGGTGAAAAACTGTTTTTT. Its protein product is CASVTQGTGEKLFF. Drawing the rest from reference TRBV2 and TRBJ1-4, the complete variable domain is EPEVTQTPSHQVTQMGQEVILRCVPISNHLYFYWYRQILGQKVEFLVSFYNNEISEKSEIFDDQFSVERPDGSNFTLKIRSTKLEDSAMYFCASVTQGTGEKLFFGSGTQLSVL.

This rearrangement joins TRBV5-1 to TRBJ2-3, with TRBD1 matching 9 bases. This CDR3 has 17 amino acids. Germline CDR1 reads SGHRS; CDR2 reads YFSETQ. The V segment lost 4 bases and the J segment 3 bases; nucleotides outside the gene matches: 12. CDR3 sequence reads: CASSGLSTGGETDTQYF. DNA for the CDR3: TGCGCCAGCAGCGGACTAAGTACAGGGGGCGAAACAGATACGCAGTATTTT.

This chain uses TRBV9 with TRBJ1-3; D remains ambiguous. V lost 0 bases, J lost 2 bases, and 3 bases lay in between. Germline CDR1 reads SGDLS; CDR2 reads YYNGEE. The CDR3 spans 13 residues. CDR3 in amino acids: CASSVDTGNTIYF. For the CDR3, the DNA is TGTGCCAGCAGCGTAGATACTGGAAACACCATATATTTT.

J is TRBJ2-1 and V is TRBV5-1, with a weak D call TRBD2 (5 bases). Germline loops: CDR1 SGHRS, CDR2 YFSETQ. The CDR3 spans 14 residues. Trimming removed 4 bases from V and 0 bases from J, with 8 bases in between. The CDR3: CASSEGPSYNEQFF. The CDR3 DNA follows: TGCGCCAGCAGCGAGGGCCCCTCCTACAATGAGCAGTTCTTC.

As concerns this clone: Other nucleotide sequences in the sample specify the same CDR3. The chain employs TRBV2 and TRBJ2-7, with a weak D call TRBD1 (5 bases). Germline CDR1 and CDR2: SNHLY and FYNNEI. V gave up 8 bases and J gave up 2 bases, with 10 bases separating them. The CDR3 has 12 residues. CDR3 sequence: CASSAGPYEQYF. In DNA, the CDR3 is TGTGCCAGCTCGGCAGGGCCCTACGAGCAGTACTTC. The full variable domain, in which reference TRBV2 and TRBJ2-7 provide the parts outside the CDR3, is EPEVTQTPSHQVTQMGQEVILRCVPISNHLYFYWYRQILGQKVEFLVSFYNNEISEKSEIFDDQFSVERPDGSNFTLKIRSTKLEDSAMYFCASSAGPYEQYFGPGTRLTVT.

This chain links TRBV5-1 with TRBJ2-6; D gene unclear. Germline V lookup: CDR1 SGHRS, CDR2 YFSETQ. Trimming removed 0 bases from V and 0 bases from J, with 10 bases in between. The CDR3 covers 17 residues. The CDR3 nucleotides read TGCGCCAGCAGCTTGGGACGGAGATCCTCTGGGGCCAACGTCCTGACTTTC. Its protein product is CASSLGRRSSGANVLTF.

J is TRBJ2-5 and V is TRBV6-5; no definite D call. CDR1 is MNHEY and CDR2 is SVGAGI in the germline V gene. V gave up 7 bases and J gave up 5 bases, with 14 bases separating them. The CDR3 length is 13 residues. The chain's CDR3 is CASTAVLRETQYF. The CDR3 region has the DNA TGTGCCAGCACGGCGGTGCTTAGGGAGACCCAGTACTTC.

V usage is TRBV7-9 and J usage is TRBJ1-2; TRBD1 is a possible D gene (5 bases). Germline values: CDR1 SEHNR, CDR2 FQNEAQ (reference sequence). CDR3 length equals 16 residues. V lost 5 bases and J lost 4, with 20 bases in between. The CDR3 nucleotides are TGTGCCAGCAGCCGATTCCGTGAGGGGACTGGCTATGGCTACACCTTC. It codes for CASSRFREGTGYGYTF.

The rearrangement links TRBV7-2 to TRBJ2-5, with unresolved D. Trimming removed 5 bases at V and 3 bases at J, with 7 bases between. Germline CDR1 is SGHTA and CDR2 is FQGNSA. The CDR3 runs to 12 residues. The CDR3 DNA reads as TGTGCCAGCAGCCCTATTAAAGAGACCCAGTACTTC. Translation gives CASSPIKETQYF. The full variable domain, rest sourced from reference TRBV7-2 and TRBJ2-5, is GAGVSQSPSNKVTEKGKDVELRCDPISGHTALYWYRQSLGQGLEFLIYFQGNSAPDKSGLPSDRFSAERTGGSVSTLTIQRTQQEDSAVYLCASSPIKETQYFGPGTRLLVL.

The genes are TRBV27 and TRBJ1-4, with 8 bases fitting TRBD1. Germline lookup yields CDR1 MNHEY and CDR2 SMNVEV (reference sequence). The CDR3 has 14 residues. V was clipped by 5 bases and J by 7 bases; unmatched bases: 6. The CDR3 loop reads CASSRQGSFEKLFF. CDR3 nucleotides: TGTGCCAGCAGTAGACAGGGGTCTTTTGAAAAACTGTTTTTT.

The chain is built from TRBV6-6 and TRBJ2-7; no reliable D call. Trimming stripped 2 bases from V and 6 bases from J, with 14 bases between. This CDR3 is 14 amino acids long. Germline loops: CDR1 MNHNY, CDR2 SVGAGI (reference sequence). CDR3 protein: CASSYVPAGGEQYF. In DNA, the CDR3 is TGTGCCAGCAGTTACGTACCAGCAGGTGGCGAGCAGTACTTC.

The rearrangement uses TRBV28 and TRBJ1-2; TRBD1 matches at 8 bases. CDR3 size: 15 residues. The germline V gene encodes CDR1 MDHEN and CDR2 SYDVKM. J gave up 6 bases and V 4 bases, and 10 bases lay outside the gene matches. CDR3 nucleotides: TGTGCCAGCAGTTCCTCCCCCGACAGGGGTGATGGCTACACCTTC. This sequence encodes CASSSSPDRGDGYTF.

This sequence joins TRBV12-3 or TRBV12-4 and TRBJ1-2; 8 positions agree with TRBD1. J was trimmed by 7 bases and V by 7 bases; bases with no gene match: 5. The CDR3 is 12 residues long. The CDR3 region is CASTRTGFGYTF. As DNA, the CDR3 is TGTGCCAGCACCAGGACAGGGTTTGGCTACACCTTC.

The CDR3 spells CATQAGQVSTDTQYF. CDR3 in DNA: TGTGCCACCCAGGCGGGGCAAGTTAGCACAGATACGCAGTATTTT. The V call is TRBV15, the J call TRBJ2-3; possibly TRBD2 for D (6 bases). V lost 8 bases, J lost 0 bases, and 15 bases lay in between. CDR1 and CDR2 from the germline V gene are LNHNV and YYDKDF (reference sequence). The CDR3 runs 15 residues.

This chain joins TRBV5-1 and TRBJ2-7, with 9 bases lining up with TRBD1. The CDR3 contains 16 residues. Trimming cost V 2 bases and J 5 bases; bases outside gene matches: 11. The germline V gene encodes CDR1 SGHRS and CDR2 YFSETQ. The CDR3 DNA follows: TGCGCCAGCAGCTTTATCCGTTCGGGACAGGGAGACGAGCAGTACTTC. Its protein product is CASSFIRSGQGDEQYF.

A single count supports this clone. The chain combines TRBV6-1 with TRBJ1-5; 7 bases fit TRBD1. Looked up from germline, CDR1 is MNHNS and CDR2 is SASEGT. V was pared by 1 base and J by 2 bases, with 2 bases of the junction left unmatched. This CDR3 is built from 15 residues. The CDR3 sequence is CASSEEGQRNQPQHF. The CDR3 nucleotides read TGTGCCAGCAGTGAAGAGGGACAGCGCAATCAGCCCCAGCATTTT.

This clone came up a few times. The chain carries TRBV4-2 and TRBJ1-1, with D possibly matching TRBD1 (6 bases). The CDR3 length is 15 residues. Germline V gene data show CDR1 as LGHNA and CDR2 as YNFKEQ. V lost 3 bases and J 2 bases, leaving 13 bases between the germline ends. CDR3 DNA: TGTGCCAGCAGCCACTCAGGGGATGAAAACACTGAAGCTTTCTTT. It yields the protein CASSHSGDENTEAFF.

This clone was counted once. The chain uses TRBV19 and TRBJ2-3; possible D gene TRBD1, 5 bases. The V end was cut by 7 bases, the J end by 0 bases, with 14 bases between. The germline V gene encodes CDR1 LNHDA and CDR2 SQIVND (reference sequence). CDR3 length equals 15 residues. CDR3 residues: CASTPKGHSTDTQYF. CDR3 in DNA: TGTGCCAGTACCCCCAAGGGGCATAGCACAGATACGCAGTATTTT.

This chain joins TRBV7-9 and TRBJ1-1, with D uncertain. Between the trimmed V and J ends, which lost 6 bases and 8 bases, there was a span of 13 bases. CDR1 SEHNR and CDR2 FQNEAQ come from the germline V gene (reference sequence). The length of the CDR3 is 12 residues. In DNA form, the CDR3 reads TGTGCCAGCAGTGCCACACTGGGCGAAGCTTTCTTT. It specifies CASSATLGEAFF. The whole variable domain, remainder taken from reference TRBV7-9 and TRBJ1-1, is DTGVSQNPRHKITKRGQNVTFRCDPISEHNRLYWYRQTLGQGPEFLTYFQNEAQLEKSRLLSDRFSAERPKGSFSTLEIQRTEQGDSAMYLCASSATLGEAFFGQGTRLTVV.

The chain recombines TRBV28 with TRBJ1-1; 7 bases match TRBD1. V dropped 4 bases and J dropped 4; count of bases not matched to a gene: 9. From germline, CDR1 is MDHEN and CDR2 SYDVKM. The CDR3 is made up of 15 amino acids. This CDR3 is CASSSAGTVGTEAFF. The CDR3, as DNA: TGTGCCAGCAGTTCGGCCGGGACAGTGGGCACTGAAGCTTTCTTT.

The table lists this clone with a few counts. The chain recombines TRBV19 with TRBJ1-2, with 8 positions matching TRBD1. Looked up from germline, CDR1 is LNHDA and CDR2 is SQIVND (reference sequence). After removal of 3 bases from V and 4 bases from J, the junction contained 13 bases not matched to a gene. This CDR3 contains 17 residues. CDR3 coding DNA: TGTGCCAGTAGTATCTCAGGACCACTGACAGGGGCCTATGGCTACACCTTC. Protein product: CASSISGPLTGAYGYTF.

The chain is built from TRBV19 and TRBJ1-2, with 7 bases lining up with TRBD1. The CDR3 spans 15 residues. The V segment lost 6 bases and the J segment 0 bases; nucleotides outside the gene matches: 7. Germline loops: CDR1 LNHDA, CDR2 SQIVND (reference sequence). CDR3 sequence (DNA): TGTGCCAGTAGGACTCCGGGACAGCCTAACTATGGCTACACCTTC. This sequence encodes CASRTPGQPNYGYTF.

CDR3 DNA sequence: TGCGCCAGCAGTGCCAGTCGACAGTCCCAAAACTATGGCTACACCTTC. Translation gives CASSASRQSQNYGYTF. The chain has TRBV10-2 and TRBJ1-2; tentatively, D is TRBD1 (5 bases). V was clipped by 4 bases and J by 2 bases, with 17 bases between them. The CDR3 contains 16 residues. From germline, CDR1 is WSHSY and CDR2 SAAADI.